The T cell receptor beta chain described here comes from a study of T cell responses to AZD1222 COVID-19 vaccine. Whole-study results and caveats: Sampled repertoires all dated from after the peak T cell response. At 160-218 and 743-854, vaccine-associated CD4 TCRs were dominant, and they spanned spike.

Concerning this clone: Its target is not known.

The method was immunoSEQ multiplex PCR; TCRdb's version includes in-frame clones alone and lacks a portion of them. The sample shows approximately 110,000 clones, 92% of them seen only once. The sequenced sample was peripheral blood, obtained on day 0 of AZD1222 vaccination. The receptor's source is an adult in good health.

The CDR3 is CASSPTGWNTEAFF. The CDR3 region has the DNA TGTGCCAGCAGTCCAACAGGGTGGAACACTGAAGCTTTCTTT. V and J are TRBV28 and TRBJ1-1, with TRBD1 as a possible D gene (6 bases). Trimming removed 5 bases from V and 1 base from J, with 11 bases in between. CDR3 size: 14 residues. The V gene's germline CDR1 is MDHEN and CDR2 SYDVKM.